This TCR beta chain is from a study of T cell responses to AZD1222 COVID-19 vaccine. V lost 4 bases, J lost 7 bases, and 17 bases lay in between. This CDR3 is 14 amino acids long. Germline CDR1 and CDR2: SGHKS and YYEKEE (reference sequence). Assay used: immunoSEQ multiplex PCR; TCRdb lists only in-frame clones, some missing. The sample records some 25,000 clones, about 88% being singletons. Doses given second, at about 4 or about 12 weeks, were pooled. This receptor was identified in an adult who received the AZD1222 COVID-19 vaccine. The starting material was peripheral blood, obtained 28 days after the second AZD1222 dose. The chain combines TRBV5-5 with TRBJ1-1; no clear D gene. The CDR3 DNA reads as TGTGCCAGCAGCCTACAGACAAGAACGGATGAAGCTTTCTTT. Its translation: CASSLQTRTDEAFF. Full variable domain (rest looked up from reference TRBV5-5 and TRBJ1-1): DAGVTQSPTHLIKTRGQQVTLRCSPISGHKSVSWYQQVLGQGPQFIFQYYEKEERGRGNFPDRFSARQFPNYSSELNVNALLLGDSALYLCASSLQTRTDEAFFGQGTRLTVV.